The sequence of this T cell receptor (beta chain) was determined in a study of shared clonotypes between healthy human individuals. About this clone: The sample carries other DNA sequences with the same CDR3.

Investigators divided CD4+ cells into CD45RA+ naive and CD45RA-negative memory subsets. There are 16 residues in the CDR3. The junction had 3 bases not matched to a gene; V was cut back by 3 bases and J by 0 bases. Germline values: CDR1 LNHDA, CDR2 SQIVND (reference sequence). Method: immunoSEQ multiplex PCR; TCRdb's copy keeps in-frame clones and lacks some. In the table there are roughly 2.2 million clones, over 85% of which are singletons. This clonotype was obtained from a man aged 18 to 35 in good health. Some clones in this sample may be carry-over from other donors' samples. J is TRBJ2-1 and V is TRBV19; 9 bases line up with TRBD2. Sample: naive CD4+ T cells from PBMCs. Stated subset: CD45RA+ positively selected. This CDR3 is CASSISSGSSYNEQFF. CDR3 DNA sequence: TGTGCCAGTAGTATCAGTAGCGGGAGCTCCTACAATGAGCAGTTCTTC.